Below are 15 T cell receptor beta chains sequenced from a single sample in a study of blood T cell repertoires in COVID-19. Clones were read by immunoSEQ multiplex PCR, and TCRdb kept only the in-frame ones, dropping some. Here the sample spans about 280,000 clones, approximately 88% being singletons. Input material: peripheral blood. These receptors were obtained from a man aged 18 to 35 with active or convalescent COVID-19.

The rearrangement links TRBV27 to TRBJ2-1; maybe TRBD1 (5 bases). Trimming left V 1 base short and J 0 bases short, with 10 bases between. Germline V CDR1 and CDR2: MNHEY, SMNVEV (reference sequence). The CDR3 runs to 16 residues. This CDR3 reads CASSLYQGLSYNEQFF. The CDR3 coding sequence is TGTGCCAGCAGTTTATATCAGGGTCTCTCCTACAATGAGCAGTTCTTC.

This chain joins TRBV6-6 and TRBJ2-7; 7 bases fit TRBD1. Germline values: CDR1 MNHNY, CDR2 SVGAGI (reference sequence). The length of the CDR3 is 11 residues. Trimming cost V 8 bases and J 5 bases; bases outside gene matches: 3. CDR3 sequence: CASLGQNEQYF. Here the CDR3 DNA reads TGTGCCAGCTTGGGACAGAACGAGCAGTACTTC.

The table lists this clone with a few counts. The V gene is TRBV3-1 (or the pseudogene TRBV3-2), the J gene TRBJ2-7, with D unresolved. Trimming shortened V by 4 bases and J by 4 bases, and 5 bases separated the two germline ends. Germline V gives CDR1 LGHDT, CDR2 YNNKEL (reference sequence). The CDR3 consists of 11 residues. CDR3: CASSREYEQYF. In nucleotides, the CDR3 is TGTGCCAGCAGCCGCGAGTACGAGCAGTACTTC.

The CDR3 loop is CASSGGSAGNTIYF. As DNA, the CDR3 is TGTGCCAGTAGCGGCGGAAGTGCTGGAAACACCATATATTTT. The chain has TRBV19 and TRBJ1-3; unclear D gene. Germline assignment: CDR1 LNHDA and CDR2 SQIVND (reference sequence). This CDR3 has 14 residues. The V end was cut by 6 bases, the J end by 2 bases, with 11 bases between.

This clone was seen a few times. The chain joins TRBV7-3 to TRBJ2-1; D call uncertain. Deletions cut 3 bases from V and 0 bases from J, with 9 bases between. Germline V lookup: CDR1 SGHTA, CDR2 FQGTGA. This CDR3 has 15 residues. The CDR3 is CASSLAASSYNEQFF. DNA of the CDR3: TGTGCCAGCAGCTTGGCGGCTAGCTCCTACAATGAGCAGTTCTTC.

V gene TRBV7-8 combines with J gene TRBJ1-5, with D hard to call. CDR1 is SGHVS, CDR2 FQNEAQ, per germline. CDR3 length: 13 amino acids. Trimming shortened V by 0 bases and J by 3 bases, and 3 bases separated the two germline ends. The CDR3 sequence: CASSLALNQPQHF. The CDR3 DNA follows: TGTGCCAGCAGCTTAGCTCTCAATCAGCCCCAGCATTTT.

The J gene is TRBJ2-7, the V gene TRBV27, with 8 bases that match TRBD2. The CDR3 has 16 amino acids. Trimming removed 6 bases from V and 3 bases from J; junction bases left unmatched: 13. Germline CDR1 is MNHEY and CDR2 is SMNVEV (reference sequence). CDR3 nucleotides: TGTGCCAGCAGAGTCGGGGGGGGGCTCAGGGACTACGAGCAGTACTTC. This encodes CASRVGGGLRDYEQYF.

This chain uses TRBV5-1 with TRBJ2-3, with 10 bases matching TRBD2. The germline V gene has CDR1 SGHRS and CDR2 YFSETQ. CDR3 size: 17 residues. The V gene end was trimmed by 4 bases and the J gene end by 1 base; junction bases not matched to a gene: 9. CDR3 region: CASSKGTSDAGTDTQYF. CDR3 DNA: TGCGCCAGCAGCAAAGGGACTAGCGATGCGGGCACAGATACGCAGTATTTT.

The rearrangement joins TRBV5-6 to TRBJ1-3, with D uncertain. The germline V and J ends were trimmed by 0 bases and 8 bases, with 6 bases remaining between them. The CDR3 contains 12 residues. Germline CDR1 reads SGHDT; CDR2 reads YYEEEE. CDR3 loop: CASSLAIDTIYF. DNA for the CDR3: TGTGCCAGCAGCTTGGCCATAGACACCATATATTTT. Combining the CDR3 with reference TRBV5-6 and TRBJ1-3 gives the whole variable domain DAGVTQSPTHLIKTRGQQVTLRCSPKSGHDTVSWYQQALGQGPQFIFQYYEEEERQRGNFPDRFSGHQFPNYSSELNVNALLLGDSALYLCASSLAIDTIYFGEGSWLTVV.

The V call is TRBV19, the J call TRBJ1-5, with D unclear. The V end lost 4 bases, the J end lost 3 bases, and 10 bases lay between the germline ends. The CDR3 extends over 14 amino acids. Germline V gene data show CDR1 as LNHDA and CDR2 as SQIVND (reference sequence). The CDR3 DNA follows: TGTGCCAGTAGTACAAGCCGAAACAATCAGCCCCAGCATTTT. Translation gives CASSTSRNNQPQHF.

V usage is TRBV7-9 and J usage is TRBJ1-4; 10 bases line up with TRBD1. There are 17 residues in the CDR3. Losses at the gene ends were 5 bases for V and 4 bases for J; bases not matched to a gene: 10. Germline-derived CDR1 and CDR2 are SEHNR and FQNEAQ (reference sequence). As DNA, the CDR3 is TGTGCCAGCAGCGGCCGGGACAGGGGATATGATAATGAAAAACTGTTTTTT. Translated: CASSGRDRGYDNEKLFF. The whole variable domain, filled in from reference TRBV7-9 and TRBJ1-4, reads DTGVSQNPRHKITKRGQNVTFRCDPISEHNRLYWYRQTLGQGPEFLTYFQNEAQLEKSRLLSDRFSAERPKGSFSTLEIQRTEQGDSAMYLCASSGRDRGYDNEKLFFGSGTQLSVL.

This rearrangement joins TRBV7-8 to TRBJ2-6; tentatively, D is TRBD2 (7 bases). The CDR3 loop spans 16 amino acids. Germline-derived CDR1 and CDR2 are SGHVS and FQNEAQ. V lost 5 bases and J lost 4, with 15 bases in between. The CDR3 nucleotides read TGTGCCAGCAGCCAGCCCGGGGGGCGGGGGGCCAACGTCCTGACTTTC. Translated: CASSQPGGRGANVLTF.

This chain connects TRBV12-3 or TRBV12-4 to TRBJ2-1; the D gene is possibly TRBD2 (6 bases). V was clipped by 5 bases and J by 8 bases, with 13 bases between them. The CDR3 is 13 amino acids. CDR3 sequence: CASSPSTSHEQFF. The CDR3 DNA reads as TGTGCCAGCAGTCCATCGACTAGTCATGAGCAGTTCTTC.

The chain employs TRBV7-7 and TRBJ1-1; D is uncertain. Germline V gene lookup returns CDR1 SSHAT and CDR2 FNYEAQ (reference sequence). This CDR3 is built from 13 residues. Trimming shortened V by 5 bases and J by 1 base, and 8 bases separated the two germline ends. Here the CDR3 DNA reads TGTGCCAGCAGCGCAAACAAGAACACTGAAGCTTTCTTT. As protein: CASSANKNTEAFF.

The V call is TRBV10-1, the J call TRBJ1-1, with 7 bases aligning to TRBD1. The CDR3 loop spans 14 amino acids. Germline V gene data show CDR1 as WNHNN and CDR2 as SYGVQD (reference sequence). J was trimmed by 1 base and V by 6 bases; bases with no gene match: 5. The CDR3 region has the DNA TGCGCCAGCAGGAAGGACAGGCGGAACACTGAAGCTTTCTTT. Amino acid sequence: CASRKDRRNTEAFF.